Presented here are 27 T cell receptor beta chains from one specimen sequenced in a study of blood T cell repertoires in COVID-19. Profiling relied on immunoSEQ multiplex PCR, and the TCRdb table lists in-frame clones only, not all of them. This sample has roughly 120,000 clones, with more than 70% found just once. Sequencing was carried out using peripheral blood. The receptor source for this set is a man between 65 and 85 years old with acute or convalescent COVID-19.

This clone was observed once. The chain recombines TRBV5-1 with TRBJ2-5; D may be TRBD2 (6 bases). This CDR3 spans 15 amino acids. The V gene lost 0 bases and the J gene lost 5 bases, with 14 bases spanning the gap. Germline CDR1 SGHRS, CDR2 YFSETQ. Here the CDR3 DNA reads TGCGCCAGCAGCTTGGAGTCAGGTGGGGGGGAGACCCAGTACTTC. It specifies CASSLESGGGETQYF.

This clone turned up a few times. The rearrangement joins TRBV28 to TRBJ1-2; 8 bases fit TRBD1. The CDR3 is made up of 17 amino acids. Germline V gene data show CDR1 as MDHEN and CDR2 as SYDVKM. V was clipped by 3 bases and J by 0 bases; unmatched bases: 9. CDR3 DNA sequence: TGTGCCAGCAGTTTGGGGGGTACAGGGGGAACTAACTATGGCTACACCTTC. Amino acids: CASSLGGTGGTNYGYTF.

V usage is TRBV19 and J usage is TRBJ1-1; a possible D gene is TRBD1 (6 bases). V was cut by 2 bases and J by 1 base, with 8 bases left in between. CDR1 and CDR2 (germline): LNHDA, SQIVND (reference sequence). This CDR3 comprises 14 residues. This CDR3 is CASSITGTNTEAFF. CDR3 DNA sequence: TGTGCCAGTAGTATAACAGGGACGAACACTGAAGCTTTCTTT.

The gene calls are TRBV12-5 and TRBJ2-7; TRBD2 matches 9 bases. The CDR3 covers 14 residues. The germline CDR1 and CDR2 sequences are LGHNT and FRNRAP. With 2 bases clipped from V and 7 bases from J, the junction kept 6 bases outside the gene matches. The CDR3 sequence is CASGLCGGGEEQYF. The CDR3 nucleotides are TGTGCTAGTGGTTTGTGCGGCGGGGGGGAAGAGCAGTACTTC.

This clone has more than one count but fewer than ten. The rearrangement links TRBV25-1 to TRBJ1-5; D may be TRBD1 (5 bases). V was pared by 3 bases and J by 0 bases, with 12 bases between. Germline lookup yields CDR1 MGHDK and CDR2 SYGVNS. The CDR3 spans 16 residues. CDR3 nucleotide sequence: TGTGCCAGCAGTGAGGCAGGGATGGGTAGCAATCAGCCCCAGCATTTT. Translation: CASSEAGMGSNQPQHF.

This chain links TRBV20-1 with TRBJ2-1; 10 nucleotides align to TRBD2. CDR1 DFQATT and CDR2 SNEGSKA come from the germline V gene (reference sequence). This CDR3 is 16 amino acids long. Trimming took 3 bases from V and 7 from J; bases not matched to a gene: 12. CDR3 DNA: TGCAGTGCTAGTTCCCTGACTAGCGGGTTCGGAAATGAGCAGTTCTTC. Translated: CSASSLTSGFGNEQFF.

This clone showed up just a few times. V and J are TRBV30 and TRBJ2-4, with 11 bases lining up with TRBD1. V shed 4 bases and J 9 bases; nucleotides not matched to a gene: 17. CDR3 length: 17 residues. CDR1 and CDR2 (germline): GTSNPN, SVGIG (reference sequence). The CDR3 DNA is TGTGCCTGGACTCTACCAACCGGGACAGGGGGTGGGGGCATTCAGTACTTC. Translated: CAWTLPTGTGGGGIQYF.

The chain has TRBV27 and TRBJ2-5, with TRBD1 matching over 8 bases. The germline V gene has CDR1 MNHEY and CDR2 SMNVEV (reference sequence). V lost 3 bases, J lost 4 bases, and 19 bases stayed unmatched. The CDR3 is 19 amino acids. The CDR3 DNA sequence: TGTGCCAGCAGTTTTCCCATTATAGGACAGGGAGTGGGTCGAGAGACCCAGTACTTC. Translated: CASSFPIIGQGVGRETQYF.

The chain is built from TRBV5-8 and TRBJ1-1, with D unresolved. This CDR3 comprises 15 residues. The germline gives CDR1 SGHTS, CDR2 YDEGEE. Trimming cost V 0 bases and J 1 base, with 10 bases left between them. The CDR3: CASSLAQWANTEAFF. Written as DNA, the CDR3 is TGTGCCAGCAGCTTGGCCCAGTGGGCGAACACTGAAGCTTTCTTT.

This clone was picked up a small number of times. The chain joins TRBV19 to TRBJ1-5, with 9 nucleotides matching TRBD1. Germline values: CDR1 LNHDA, CDR2 SQIVND (reference sequence). Trimming took 5 bases from V and 7 from J; bases not matched to a gene: 3. The CDR3 contains 13 residues. The CDR3 region is CASSEDRGQPQHF. In nucleotides, the CDR3 is TGTGCCAGTAGTGAAGACAGGGGGCAGCCCCAGCATTTT.

This chain uses TRBV30 with TRBJ2-2; 12 bases fit TRBD2. Trimming removed 2 bases from V and 4 bases from J; junction bases left unmatched: 8. The V gene's germline CDR1 is GTSNPN and CDR2 SVGIG (reference sequence). This CDR3 comprises 17 residues. CDR3 loop: CAWSLGLAGPGTGELFF. The CDR3 DNA follows: TGTGCCTGGAGTTTAGGACTAGCGGGACCGGGCACCGGGGAGCTGTTTTTT. Complete variable domain (other parts from reference TRBV30 and TRBJ2-2): SQTIHQWPATLVQPVGSPLSLECTVEGTSNPNLYWYRQAAGRGLQLLFYSVGIGQISSEVPQNLSASRPQDRQFILSSKKLLLSDSGFYLCAWSLGLAGPGTGELFFGEGSRLTVL.

V is TRBV7-8 and J is TRBJ2-3; D might be TRBD1 (6 bases). This CDR3 has 13 residues. Looked up from germline, CDR1 is SGHVS and CDR2 is FQNEAQ. With 4 bases removed from V and 1 base from J, the gap between germline ends came to 6 bases. CDR3: CASSSGGTDTQYF. In nucleotides, the CDR3 is TGTGCCAGCAGCTCAGGGGGCACAGATACGCAGTATTTT.

V is TRBV6-1 and J is TRBJ1-4, with 9 positions matching TRBD1. CDR3 length: 16 residues. CDR1 is MNHNS, CDR2 SASEGT, per germline. The V and J ends lost 3 bases and 8 bases, in that order; junction bases with no gene match: 10. CDR3 amino acids: CASSEGQGVRGEKLFF. The CDR3 region has the DNA TGTGCCAGCAGTGAGGGACAGGGTGTGAGAGGAGAAAAACTGTTTTTT.

The chain recombines TRBV2 with TRBJ2-5; 15 nucleotides align to TRBD2. The CDR3 contains 15 residues. V lost 7 bases, J lost 7 bases, and 7 bases stayed unmatched. The V gene's germline CDR1 is SNHLY and CDR2 FYNNEI. The CDR3 spells CASMRGLAGGGTQYF. The CDR3 DNA follows: TGTGCCAGCATGCGGGGACTAGCGGGGGGTGGGACCCAGTACTTC. The full variable domain, rest sourced from reference TRBV2 and TRBJ2-5, is EPEVTQTPSHQVTQMGQEVILRCVPISNHLYFYWYRQILGQKVEFLVSFYNNEISEKSEIFDDQFSVERPDGSNFTLKIRSTKLEDSAMYFCASMRGLAGGGTQYFGPGTRLLVL.

The V call is TRBV20-1, the J call TRBJ2-5; 8 positions match TRBD1. V lost 3 bases to trimming and J lost 5 bases; unmatched junction nucleotides: 8. Germline CDR1 DFQATT, CDR2 SNEGSKA (reference sequence). This CDR3 is 14 amino acids long. The CDR3: CSASRTGSGETQYF. The CDR3 DNA follows: TGCAGTGCTAGTAGGACAGGGTCAGGGGAGACCCAGTACTTC.

This clone has only one observation. The rearrangement joins TRBV5-6 to TRBJ1-1; D gene ambiguous. This CDR3 contains 13 residues. The germline V gene has CDR1 SGHDT and CDR2 YYEEEE. The V gene lost 1 base and the J gene lost 6 bases, with 10 bases spanning the gap. The CDR3 spells CASSLSPEAEAFF. Here the CDR3 DNA reads TGTGCCAGCAGCTTGAGCCCGGAGGCTGAAGCTTTCTTT.

This clone was counted only a few times. The chain recombines TRBV29-1 with TRBJ1-2; D remains ambiguous. CDR1 SQVTM and CDR2 ANQGSEA come from the germline V gene. The V gene lost 0 bases and the J gene lost 12 bases, with 14 bases spanning the gap. CDR3 length equals 12 residues. The DNA for the CDR3 is TGCAGCGTTGAAGACGCTAGCAGGCTTAACACCTTC. As protein: CSVEDASRLNTF.

V gene TRBV18 combines with J gene TRBJ2-4; tentative D call: TRBD1 (6 bases). V lost 3 bases to trimming and J lost 3 bases, with 12 bases between them. The germline CDR1 and CDR2 sequences are KGHSH and LQKENI. The CDR3 contains 15 residues. CDR3 DNA sequence: TGTGCCAGCTCACCGATTAAACAGGGCAAAAACATTCAGTACTTC. It codes for CASSPIKQGKNIQYF.

The chain joins TRBV19 to TRBJ2-7, with 7 positions matching TRBD2. Germline V gene data show CDR1 as LNHDA and CDR2 as SQIVND (reference sequence). The CDR3 runs to 13 residues. V lost 3 bases, J lost 2 bases, and 1 base stayed unmatched. CDR3 sequence: CASSMSGAYEQYF. The CDR3, as DNA: TGTGCCAGTAGTATGAGCGGGGCCTACGAGCAGTACTTC. Full variable domain (remainder filled in from reference TRBV19 and TRBJ2-7): DGGITQSPKYLFRKEGQNVTLSCEQNLNHDAMYWYRQDPGQGLRLIYYSQIVNDFQKGDIAEGYSVSREKKESFPLTVTSAQKNPTAFYLCASSMSGAYEQYFGPGTRLTVT.

A few counts support this clone. V and J are TRBV2 and TRBJ1-3; perhaps TRBD1 as D (6 bases). V was shortened by 11 bases and J by 2 bases, with 19 bases between the two germline ends. The CDR3 loop spans 15 amino acids. Germline lookup yields CDR1 SNHLY and CDR2 FYNNEI. The CDR3 coding sequence is TGTGCCTCGAGGGGGGGTATCGACGCTGGAAACACCATATATTTT. This translates into CASRGGIDAGNTIYF.

The V call is TRBV5-8, the J call TRBJ1-2; 10 nucleotides line up with TRBD1. V dropped 7 bases and J dropped 1; count of bases not matched to a gene: 4. In germline, CDR1 is SGHTS, CDR2 YDEGEE. The CDR3 covers 14 residues. CDR3 bases: TGTGCCAGCCTCGGACAGGGGGGTAACTATGGCTACACCTTC. Amino acids: CASLGQGGNYGYTF.

The V call is TRBV19, the J call TRBJ1-2; a weak D match, TRBD1 (6 bases). V lost 4 bases, J lost 6 bases, and 15 bases lay in between. The CDR3 is 14 amino acids. Germline CDR1 is LNHDA and CDR2 is SQIVND (reference sequence). CDR3 sequence: CASSTQQGSNGYTF. CDR3 sequence (DNA): TGTGCCAGTAGTACCCAACAGGGTTCGAATGGCTACACCTTC.

The chain links TRBV5-1 to TRBJ1-4, with 11 bases aligning to TRBD1. The germline gives CDR1 SGHRS, CDR2 YFSETQ. This CDR3 comprises 14 residues. With V trimmed by 8 bases and J by 7 bases, 7 bases remained unmatched. The CDR3 coding sequence is TGCGCCAGTCGCCAAGGGACAGGGGGTGAAAAACTGTTTTTT. As protein: CASRQGTGGEKLFF.

This clone was detected only once. J is TRBJ1-2 and V is TRBV4-1, with D possibly being TRBD1 (5 bases). V lost 0 bases to trimming and J lost 2 bases, with 13 bases between them. Germline lookup yields CDR1 MGHRA and CDR2 YSYEKL. The length of the CDR3 is 16 residues. The CDR3 nucleotides are TGCGCCAGCAGCCAAGACGGTCGCCCAGGGAACTATGGCTACACCTTC. This sequence encodes CASSQDGRPGNYGYTF.

The chain carries TRBV4-1 and TRBJ2-2; TRBD2 is a possible D gene (7 bases). The CDR3 contains 16 residues. CDR1 and CDR2 (germline): MGHRA, YSYEKL. The ends were cut back, 0 bases at V and 4 bases at J, with 12 bases in the middle. The CDR3 region has the DNA TGCGCCAGCAGCCAAGATCGCGGGGGCCGCACCGGGGAGCTGTTTTTT. Translating it yields CASSQDRGGRTGELFF.

This clone was counted a few times. The chain recombines TRBV5-1 with TRBJ1-4; D call uncertain. With 1 base removed from V and 8 bases from J, the gap between germline ends came to 18 bases. Looked up from germline, CDR1 is SGHRS and CDR2 is YFSETQ. The CDR3 has 16 residues. The CDR3 bases are TGCGCCAGCAGCTTGAACCCTAGGACCGGAGGGGAAAAACTGTTTTTT. Protein product: CASSLNPRTGGEKLFF.

V is TRBV28 and J is TRBJ1-6, with 7 bases identical to TRBD1. CDR1 is MDHEN, CDR2 SYDVKM, per germline. Trimming cost V 6 bases and J 4 bases; bases outside gene matches: 9. This CDR3 comprises 16 residues. The DNA for the CDR3 is TGTGCCAGCAGGTTGGGACAGTTCCTTTATAATTCACCCCTCCACTTT. This translates into CASRLGQFLYNSPLHF.